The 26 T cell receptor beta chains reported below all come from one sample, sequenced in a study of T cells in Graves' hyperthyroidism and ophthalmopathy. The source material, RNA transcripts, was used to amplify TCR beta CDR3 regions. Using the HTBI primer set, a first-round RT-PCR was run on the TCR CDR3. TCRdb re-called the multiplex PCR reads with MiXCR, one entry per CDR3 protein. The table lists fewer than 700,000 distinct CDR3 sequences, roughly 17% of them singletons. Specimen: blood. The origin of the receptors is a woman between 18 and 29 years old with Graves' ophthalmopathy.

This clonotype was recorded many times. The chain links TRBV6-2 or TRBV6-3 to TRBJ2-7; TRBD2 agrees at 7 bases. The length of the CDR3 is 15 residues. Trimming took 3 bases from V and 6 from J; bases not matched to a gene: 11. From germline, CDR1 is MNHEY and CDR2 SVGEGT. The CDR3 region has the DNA TGTGCCAGCAGTTATGAGATGGCGGGAGCGAGCGAGCAGTACTTC. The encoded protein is CASSYEMAGASEQYF.

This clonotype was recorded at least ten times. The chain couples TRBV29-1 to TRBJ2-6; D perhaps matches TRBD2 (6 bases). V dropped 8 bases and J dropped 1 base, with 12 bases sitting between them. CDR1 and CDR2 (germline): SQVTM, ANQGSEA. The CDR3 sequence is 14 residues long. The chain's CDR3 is CSIAGGSGANVLTF. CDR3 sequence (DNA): TGCAGCATCGCCGGGGGATCTGGGGCCAACGTCCTGACTTTC.

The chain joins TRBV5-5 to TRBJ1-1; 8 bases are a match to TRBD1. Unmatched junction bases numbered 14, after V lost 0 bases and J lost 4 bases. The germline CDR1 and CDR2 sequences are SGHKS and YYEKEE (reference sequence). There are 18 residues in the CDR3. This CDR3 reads CASSLDLGRGHWGTEAFF. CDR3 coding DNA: TGTGCCAGCAGCTTGGATTTGGGCAGGGGGCATTGGGGCACTGAAGCTTTCTTT.

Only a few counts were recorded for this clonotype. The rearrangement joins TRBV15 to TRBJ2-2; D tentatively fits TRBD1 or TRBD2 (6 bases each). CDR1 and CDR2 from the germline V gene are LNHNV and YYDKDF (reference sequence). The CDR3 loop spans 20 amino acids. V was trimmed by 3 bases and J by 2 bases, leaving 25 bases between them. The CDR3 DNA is TGTGCCACCAGCAGGTCGATCTTGGGACAAGTGGAGGGCAACACCGGGGAGCTGTTTTTT. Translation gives CATSRSILGQVEGNTGELFF.

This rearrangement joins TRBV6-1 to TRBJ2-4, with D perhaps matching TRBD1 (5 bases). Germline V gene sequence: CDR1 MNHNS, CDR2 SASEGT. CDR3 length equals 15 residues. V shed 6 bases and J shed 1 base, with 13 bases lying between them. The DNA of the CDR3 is TGTGCCAGCAGACCCTTGGGGCCGGCCAAAAACATTCAGTACTTC. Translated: CASRPLGPAKNIQYF.

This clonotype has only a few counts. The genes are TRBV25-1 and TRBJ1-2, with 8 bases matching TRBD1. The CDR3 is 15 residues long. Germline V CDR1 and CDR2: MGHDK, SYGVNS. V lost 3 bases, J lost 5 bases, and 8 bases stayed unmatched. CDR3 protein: CASSDPAGTGYGYTF. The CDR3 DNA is TGTGCCAGCAGTGACCCCGCCGGGACAGGTTATGGCTACACCTTC.

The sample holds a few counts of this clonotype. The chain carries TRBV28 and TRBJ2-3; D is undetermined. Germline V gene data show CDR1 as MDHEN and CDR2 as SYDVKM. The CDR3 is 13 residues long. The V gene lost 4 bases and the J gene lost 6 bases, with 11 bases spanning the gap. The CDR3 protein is CASSSVSVDTQYF. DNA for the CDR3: TGTGCCAGCAGTTCCGTTTCGGTGGATACGCAGTATTTT.

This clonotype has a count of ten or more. Written as DNA, the CDR3 is TGTGCCAGCAGTTCTAGCGGGGGGACTTACAATGAGCAGTTCTTC. This sequence encodes CASSSSGGTYNEQFF. This rearrangement joins TRBV12-3 or TRBV12-4 to TRBJ2-1; 11 bases align to TRBD2. With 4 bases clipped from V and 4 bases from J, the junction kept 3 bases outside the gene matches. The CDR3 contains 15 residues.

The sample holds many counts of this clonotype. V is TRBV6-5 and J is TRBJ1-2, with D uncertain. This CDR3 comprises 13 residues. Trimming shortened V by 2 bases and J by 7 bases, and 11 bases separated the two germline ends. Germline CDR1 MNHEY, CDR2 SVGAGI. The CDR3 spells CASSYAGETGYTF. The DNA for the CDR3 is TGTGCCAGCAGTTACGCGGGAGAGACTGGCTACACCTTC.

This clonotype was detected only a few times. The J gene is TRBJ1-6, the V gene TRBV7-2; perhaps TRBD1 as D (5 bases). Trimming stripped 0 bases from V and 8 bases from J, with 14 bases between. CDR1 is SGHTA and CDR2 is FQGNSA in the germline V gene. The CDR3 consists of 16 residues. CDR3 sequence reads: CASSLAFRSGDSPLHF. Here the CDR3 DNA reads TGTGCCAGCAGCTTAGCTTTCAGGTCGGGGGATTCACCCCTCCACTTT.

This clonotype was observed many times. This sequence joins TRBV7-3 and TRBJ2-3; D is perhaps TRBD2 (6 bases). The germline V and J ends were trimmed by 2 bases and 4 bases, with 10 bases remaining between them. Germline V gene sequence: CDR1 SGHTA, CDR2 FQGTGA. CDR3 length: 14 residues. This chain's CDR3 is CASSLSGDPDTQYF. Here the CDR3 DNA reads TGTGCCAGCAGCTTATCGGGAGACCCAGATACGCAGTATTTT.

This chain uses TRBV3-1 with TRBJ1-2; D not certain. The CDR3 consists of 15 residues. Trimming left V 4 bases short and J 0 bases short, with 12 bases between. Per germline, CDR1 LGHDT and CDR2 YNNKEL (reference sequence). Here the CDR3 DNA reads TGTGCCAGCAGCCCCACAGCCACTACTAACTATGGCTACACCTTC. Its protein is CASSPTATTNYGYTF.

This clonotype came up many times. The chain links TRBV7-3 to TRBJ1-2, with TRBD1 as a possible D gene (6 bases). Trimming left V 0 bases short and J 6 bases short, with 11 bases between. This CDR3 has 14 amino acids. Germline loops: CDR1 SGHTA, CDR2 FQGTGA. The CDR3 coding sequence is TGTGCCAGCAGCTTAACGGGACAAGGAGATGGCTACACCTTC. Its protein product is CASSLTGQGDGYTF.

The CDR3 region is CASSPDPIEGNQPQHF. The CDR3 nucleotides are TGCGCCAGCAGCCCTGACCCAATCGAGGGCAATCAGCCCCAGCATTTT. This chain uses TRBV5-1 with TRBJ1-5; no firm D call. Trimming removed 4 bases at V and 2 bases at J, with 16 bases between. CDR1 and CDR2 from the germline V gene are SGHRS and YFSETQ. This CDR3 region has 16 residues.

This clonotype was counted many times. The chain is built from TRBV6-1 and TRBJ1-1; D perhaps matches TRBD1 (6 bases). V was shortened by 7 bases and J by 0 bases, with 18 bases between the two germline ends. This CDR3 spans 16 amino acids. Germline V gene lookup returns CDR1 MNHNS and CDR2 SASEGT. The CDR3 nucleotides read TGTGCCAGCAAGGGGGGCAAGGGGGGGATGAACACTGAAGCTTTCTTT. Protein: CASKGGKGGMNTEAFF.

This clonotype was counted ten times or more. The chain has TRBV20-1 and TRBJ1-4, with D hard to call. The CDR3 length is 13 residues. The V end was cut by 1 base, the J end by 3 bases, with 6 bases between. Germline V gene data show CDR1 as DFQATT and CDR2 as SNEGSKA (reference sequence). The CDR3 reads CSARGQPNEKLFF. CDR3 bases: TGCAGTGCTAGAGGGCAGCCTAATGAAAAACTGTTTTTT.

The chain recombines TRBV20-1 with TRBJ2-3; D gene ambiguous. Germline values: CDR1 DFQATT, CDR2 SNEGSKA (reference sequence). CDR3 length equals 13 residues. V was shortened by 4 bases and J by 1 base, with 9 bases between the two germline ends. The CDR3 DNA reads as TGCAGTGCTAATTCTCAAGGCACAGATACGCAGTATTTT. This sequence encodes CSANSQGTDTQYF.

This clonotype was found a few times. The CDR3 DNA reads TGTGCCAGCAGCTACCTTTGGGGGAATACGCAGTATTTT. Translating it yields CASSYLWGNTQYF. The chain has TRBV6-1 and TRBJ2-3; the D gene could be TRBD1 or TRBD2 (5 bases each). V was clipped by 6 bases and J by 7 bases, with 14 bases between them. Germline V lookup: CDR1 MNHNS, CDR2 SASEGT. The CDR3 length is 13 residues.

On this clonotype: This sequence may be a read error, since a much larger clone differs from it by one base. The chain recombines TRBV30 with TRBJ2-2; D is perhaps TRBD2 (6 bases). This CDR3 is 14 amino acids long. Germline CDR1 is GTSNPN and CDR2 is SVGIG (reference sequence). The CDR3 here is CAWSVLGNTGGLFF. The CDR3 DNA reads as TGTGCCTGGAGTGTACTGGGGAACACCGGGGGGCTGTTTTTT.

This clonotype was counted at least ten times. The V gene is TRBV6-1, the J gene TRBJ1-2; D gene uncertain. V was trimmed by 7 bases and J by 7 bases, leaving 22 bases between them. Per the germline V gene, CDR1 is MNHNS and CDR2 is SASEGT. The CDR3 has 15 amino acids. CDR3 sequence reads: CASTMIWEGMSGYTF. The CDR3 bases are TGTGCCAGCACGATGATATGGGAAGGAATGAGTGGCTACACCTTC.

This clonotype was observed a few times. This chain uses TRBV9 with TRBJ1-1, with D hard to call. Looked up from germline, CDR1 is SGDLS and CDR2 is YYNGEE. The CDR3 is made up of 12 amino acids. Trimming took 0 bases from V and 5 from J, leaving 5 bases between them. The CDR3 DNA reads TGTGCCAGCAGCGTAGCTGGGACTGAAGCTTTCTTT. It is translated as CASSVAGTEAFF.

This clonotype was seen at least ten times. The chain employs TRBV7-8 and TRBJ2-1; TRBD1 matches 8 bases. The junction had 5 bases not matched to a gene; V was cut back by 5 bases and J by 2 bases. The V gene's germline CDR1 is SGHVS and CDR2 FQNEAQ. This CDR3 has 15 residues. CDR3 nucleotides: TGTGCCAGCAGCCAAGACAGGGGTGCCTACAATGAGCAGTTCTTC. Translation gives CASSQDRGAYNEQFF.

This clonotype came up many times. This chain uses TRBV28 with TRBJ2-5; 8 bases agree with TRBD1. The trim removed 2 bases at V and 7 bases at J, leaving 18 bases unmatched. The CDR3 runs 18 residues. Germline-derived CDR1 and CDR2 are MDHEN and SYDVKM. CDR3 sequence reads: CASSLVDPSQGALGTQYF. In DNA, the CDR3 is TGTGCCAGCAGTTTAGTCGATCCCTCCCAGGGGGCCCTAGGGACCCAGTACTTC. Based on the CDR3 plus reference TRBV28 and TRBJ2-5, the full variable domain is DVKVTQSSRYLVKRTGEKVFLECVQDMDHENMFWYRQDPGLGLRLIYFSYDVKMKEKGDIPEGYSVSREKKERFSLILESASTNQTSMYLCASSLVDPSQGALGTQYFGPGTRLLVL.

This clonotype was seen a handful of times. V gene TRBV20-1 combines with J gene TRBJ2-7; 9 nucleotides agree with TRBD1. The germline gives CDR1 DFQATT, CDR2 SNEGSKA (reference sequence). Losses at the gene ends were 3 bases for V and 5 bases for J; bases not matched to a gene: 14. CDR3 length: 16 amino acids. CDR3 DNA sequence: TGCAGTGCTAGCGAGTCGTTCGGGACAGGGAGAAACGAGCAGTACTTC. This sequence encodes CSASESFGTGRNEQYF.

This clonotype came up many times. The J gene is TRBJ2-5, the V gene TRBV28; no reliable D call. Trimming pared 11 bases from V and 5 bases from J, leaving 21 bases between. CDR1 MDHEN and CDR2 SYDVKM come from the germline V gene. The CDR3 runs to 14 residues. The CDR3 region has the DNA TGTGCCGCACAAAGGGCGGCTGAGGTTGAGACCCAGTACTTC. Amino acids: CAAQRAAEVETQYF.

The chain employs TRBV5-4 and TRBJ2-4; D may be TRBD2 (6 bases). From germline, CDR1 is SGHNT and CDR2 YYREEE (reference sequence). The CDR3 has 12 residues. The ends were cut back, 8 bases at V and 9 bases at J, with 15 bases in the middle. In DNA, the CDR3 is TGTGCCAGTAGTATGTACGGGGGCATTCAGTACTTC. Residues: CASSMYGGIQYF.